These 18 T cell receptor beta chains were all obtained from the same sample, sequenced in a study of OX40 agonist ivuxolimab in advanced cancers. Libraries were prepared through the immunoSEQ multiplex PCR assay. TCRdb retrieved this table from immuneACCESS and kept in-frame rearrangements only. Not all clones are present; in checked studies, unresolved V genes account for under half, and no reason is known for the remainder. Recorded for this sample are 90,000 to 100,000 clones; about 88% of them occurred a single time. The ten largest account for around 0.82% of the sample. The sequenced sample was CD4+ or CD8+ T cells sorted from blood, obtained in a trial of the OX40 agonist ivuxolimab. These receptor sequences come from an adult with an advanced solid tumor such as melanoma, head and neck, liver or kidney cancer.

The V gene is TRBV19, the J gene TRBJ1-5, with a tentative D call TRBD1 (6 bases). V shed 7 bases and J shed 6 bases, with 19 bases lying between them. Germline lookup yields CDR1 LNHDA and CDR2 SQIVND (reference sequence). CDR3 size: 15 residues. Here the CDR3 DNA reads TGTGCCAGTATGTGGCTCGAACAGGGCGGTCAGCCCCAGCATTTT. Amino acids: CASMWLEQGGQPQHF.

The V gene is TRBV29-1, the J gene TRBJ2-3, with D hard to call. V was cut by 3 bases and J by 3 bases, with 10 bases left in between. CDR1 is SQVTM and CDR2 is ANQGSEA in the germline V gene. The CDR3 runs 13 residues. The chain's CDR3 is CSVDRGRTDTQYF. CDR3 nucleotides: TGCAGCGTTGATCGTGGAAGAACAGATACGCAGTATTTT.

Written as DNA, the CDR3 is TGCGCCAGCAGTGACGACAGGGGGAATGGAAACACCATATATTTT. It codes for CASSDDRGNGNTIYF. V and J are TRBV5-1 and TRBJ1-3, with 9 bases fitting TRBD1. The CDR3 has 15 residues. From germline, CDR1 is SGHRS and CDR2 YFSETQ. The V gene end was trimmed by 5 bases and the J gene end by 3 bases; junction bases not matched to a gene: 6.

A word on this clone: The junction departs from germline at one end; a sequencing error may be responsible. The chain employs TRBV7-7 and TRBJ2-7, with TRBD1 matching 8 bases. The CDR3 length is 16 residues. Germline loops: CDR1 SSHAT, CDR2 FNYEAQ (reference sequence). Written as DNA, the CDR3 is TGTGCTAGCAGACCCCGCGACAGGGGCCTTACCTACGAGCAGTACTTC. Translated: CASRPRDRGLTYEQYF.

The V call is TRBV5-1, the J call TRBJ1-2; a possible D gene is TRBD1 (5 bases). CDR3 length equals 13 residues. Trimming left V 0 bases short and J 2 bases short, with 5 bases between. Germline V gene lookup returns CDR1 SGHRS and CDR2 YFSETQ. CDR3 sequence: CASSLGDNYGYTF. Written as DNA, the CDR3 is TGCGCCAGCAGCTTGGGGGACAACTATGGCTACACCTTC.

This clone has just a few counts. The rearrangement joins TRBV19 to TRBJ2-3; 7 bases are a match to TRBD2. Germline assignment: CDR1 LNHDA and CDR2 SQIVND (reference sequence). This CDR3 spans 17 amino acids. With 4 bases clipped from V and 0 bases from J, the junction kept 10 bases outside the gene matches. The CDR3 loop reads CASSSGGYGPSTDTQYF. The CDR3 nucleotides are TGTGCCAGTAGTAGCGGGGGATACGGACCTAGCACAGATACGCAGTATTTT. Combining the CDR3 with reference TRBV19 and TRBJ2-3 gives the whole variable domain DGGITQSPKYLFRKEGQNVTLSCEQNLNHDAMYWYRQDPGQGLRLIYYSQIVNDFQKGDIAEGYSVSREKKESFPLTVTSAQKNPTAFYLCASSSGGYGPSTDTQYFGPGTRLTVL.

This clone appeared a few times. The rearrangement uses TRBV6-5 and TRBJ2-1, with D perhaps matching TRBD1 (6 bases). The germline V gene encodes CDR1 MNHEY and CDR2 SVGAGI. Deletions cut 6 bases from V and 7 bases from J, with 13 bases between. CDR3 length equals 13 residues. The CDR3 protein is CASRQGIRNEQFF. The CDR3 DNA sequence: TGTGCCAGCAGACAGGGAATTAGAAATGAGCAGTTCTTC.

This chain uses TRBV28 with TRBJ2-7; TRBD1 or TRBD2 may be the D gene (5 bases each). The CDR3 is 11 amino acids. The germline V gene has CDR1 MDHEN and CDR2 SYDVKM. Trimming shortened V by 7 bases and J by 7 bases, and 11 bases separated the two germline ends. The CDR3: CASNGAREQYF. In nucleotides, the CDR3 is TGTGCCAGCAACGGGGCCAGGGAGCAGTACTTC.

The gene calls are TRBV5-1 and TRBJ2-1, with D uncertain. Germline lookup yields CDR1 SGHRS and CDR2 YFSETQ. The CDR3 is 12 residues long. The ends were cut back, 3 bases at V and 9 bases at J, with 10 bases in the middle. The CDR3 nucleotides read TGCGCCAGCAGCTCTACTATGAGTGAGCAGTTCTTC. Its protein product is CASSSTMSEQFF.

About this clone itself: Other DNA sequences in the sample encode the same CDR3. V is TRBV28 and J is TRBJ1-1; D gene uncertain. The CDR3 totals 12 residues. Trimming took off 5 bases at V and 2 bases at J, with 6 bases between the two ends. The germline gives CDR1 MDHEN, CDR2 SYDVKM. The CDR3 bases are TGTGCCAGCAGTCTCTTAAACACTGAAGCTTTCTTT. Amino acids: CASSLLNTEAFF.

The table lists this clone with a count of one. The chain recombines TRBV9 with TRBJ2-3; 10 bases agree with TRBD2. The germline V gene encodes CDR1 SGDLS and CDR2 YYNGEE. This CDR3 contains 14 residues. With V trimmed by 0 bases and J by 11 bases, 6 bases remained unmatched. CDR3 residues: CASSVDPSGREQYF. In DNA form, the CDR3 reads TGTGCCAGCAGCGTAGACCCTAGCGGGAGAGAGCAGTATTTT. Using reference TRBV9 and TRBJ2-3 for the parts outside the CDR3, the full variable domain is DSGVTQTPKHLITATGQRVTLRCSPRSGDLSVYWYQQSLDQGLQFLIQYYNGEERAKGNILERFSAQQFPDLHSELNLSSLELGDSALYFCASSVDPSGREQYFGPGTRLTVL.

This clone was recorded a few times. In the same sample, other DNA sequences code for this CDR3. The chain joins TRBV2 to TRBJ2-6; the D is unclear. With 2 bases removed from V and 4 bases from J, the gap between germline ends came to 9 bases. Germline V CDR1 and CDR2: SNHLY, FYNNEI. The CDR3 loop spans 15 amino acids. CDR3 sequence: CASSESDSGANVLTF. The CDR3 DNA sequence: TGTGCCAGCAGTGAATCAGATTCGGGGGCCAACGTCCTGACTTTC.

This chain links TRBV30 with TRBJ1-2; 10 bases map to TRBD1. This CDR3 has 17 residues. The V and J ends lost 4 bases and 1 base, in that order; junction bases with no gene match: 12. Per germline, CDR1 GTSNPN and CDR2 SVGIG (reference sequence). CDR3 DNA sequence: TGTGCCTGGACCGCGATGGGACAGGGGTTGCTTAACTATGGCTACACCTTC. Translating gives CAWTAMGQGLLNYGYTF.

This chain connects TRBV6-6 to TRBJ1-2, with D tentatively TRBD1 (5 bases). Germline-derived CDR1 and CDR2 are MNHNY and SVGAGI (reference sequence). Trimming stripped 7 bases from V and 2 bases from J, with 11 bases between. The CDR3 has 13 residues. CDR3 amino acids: CASTTQGNYGYTF. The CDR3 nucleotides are TGTGCCAGCACCACCCAGGGAAACTATGGCTACACCTTC.

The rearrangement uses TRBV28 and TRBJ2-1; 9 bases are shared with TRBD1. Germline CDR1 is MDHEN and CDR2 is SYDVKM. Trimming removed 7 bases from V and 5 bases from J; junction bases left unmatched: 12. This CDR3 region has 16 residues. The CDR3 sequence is CASISGQGDIHNEQFF. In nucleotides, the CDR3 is TGTGCCAGCATTTCGGGACAGGGAGACATCCACAATGAGCAGTTCTTC.

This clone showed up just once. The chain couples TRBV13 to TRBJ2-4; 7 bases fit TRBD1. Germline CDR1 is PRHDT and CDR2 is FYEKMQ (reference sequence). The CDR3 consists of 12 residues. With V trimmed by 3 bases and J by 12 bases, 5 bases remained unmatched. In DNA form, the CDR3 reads TGTGCCAGCAGCTTGACAGGGAGAGGTCAGTACTTC. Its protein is CASSLTGRGQYF.

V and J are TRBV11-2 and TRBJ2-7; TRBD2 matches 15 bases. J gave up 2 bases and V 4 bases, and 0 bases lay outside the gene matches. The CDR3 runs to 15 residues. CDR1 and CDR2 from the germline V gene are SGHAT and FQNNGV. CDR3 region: CASSWTSGRAYEQYF. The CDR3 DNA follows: TGTGCCAGCAGCTGGACTAGCGGGAGGGCCTACGAGCAGTACTTC.

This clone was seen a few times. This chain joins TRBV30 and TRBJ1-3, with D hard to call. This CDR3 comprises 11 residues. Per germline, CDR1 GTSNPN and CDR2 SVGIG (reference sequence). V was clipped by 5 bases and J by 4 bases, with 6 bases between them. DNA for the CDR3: TGTGCCTGGCGAACCGGAAACACCATATATTTT. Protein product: CAWRTGNTIYF. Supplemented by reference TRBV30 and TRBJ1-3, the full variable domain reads SQTIHQWPATLVQPVGSPLSLECTVEGTSNPNLYWYRQAAGRGLQLLFYSVGIGQISSEVPQNLSASRPQDRQFILSSKKLLLSDSGFYLCAWRTGNTIYFGEGSWLTVV.